Listed below are T cell receptor beta chains from one sample, sequenced in a study of blood T cell repertoires in COVID-19. Some clones are missing from TCRdb's copy, which holds only in-frame ones; the method was immunoSEQ multiplex PCR. The table shows approximately 130,000 clones, with roughly 86% occurring only once. Sequenced input: peripheral blood. These receptors were collected from a human donor in a cohort sampled during active COVID-19. Each CDR3 is given with its conserved first and last residue. A D gene is named only where the DNA matches it firmly. Some rows have no size entry. The others give once, few or many, or a class for an expanded clone.

abundance,d_gene,v_gene,j_gene,CDR3aa,CDR3nt
.,.,TRBV6-5,TRBJ1-2,CASSYSKAGNYGYTF,TGTGCCAGCAGTTACTCGAAAGCGGGTAACTATGGCTACACCTTC
once,TRBD1,TRBV10-1,TRBJ2-2,CASSGQKVTGELFF,TGCGCCAGCTCGGGACAGAAAGTCACCGGGGAGCTGTTTTTT
many,TRBD1,TRBV6-6,TRBJ2-7,CASSYGQGRYEQYF,TGTGCCAGCAGTTATGGACAGGGTCGGTACGAGCAGTACTTC
.,.,TRBV28,TRBJ1-6,CASKLRPDSLSGNSPLHF,TGTGCCAGCAAACTCCGGCCGGACTCATTATCGGGTAATTCACCCCTCCACTTT
.,TRBD1,TRBV19,TRBJ1-1,CASSIYRGPGEAFF,TGTGCCAGTAGTATCTACAGGGGGCCGGGTGAAGCTTTCTTT
many,.,TRBV5-1,TRBJ2-7,CASSLGRPTYEQYF,TGCGCCAGCAGCTTGGGGAGACCAACCTACGAGCAGTACTTC
.,TRBD1,TRBV11-2,TRBJ2-7,CASSPYRGTPGEQYF,TGTGCCAGCAGCCCATACAGGGGGACGCCTGGCGAGCAGTACTTC
.,TRBD1,TRBV19,TRBJ1-2,CASSIGGQAYYGYTF,TGTGCCAGTAGTATCGGGGGACAGGCGTACTATGGCTACACCTTC
.,.,TRBV11-2,TRBJ2-7,CASSFGAGRSYEQYF,TGTGCCAGCAGCTTTGGGGCAGGCCGATCTTACGAGCAGTACTTC
.,.,TRBV28,TRBJ1-5,CASMQGNQPQHF,TGTGCCAGCATGCAGGGCAATCAGCCCCAGCATTTT
.,TRBD1,TRBV10-3,TRBJ2-7,CAIKGQGIDEQYF,TGTGCCATCAAGGGACAGGGGATCGACGAGCAGTACTTC
once,.,TRBV11-2,TRBJ2-7,CASSLVSGVSRYEQYF,TGTGCCAGCAGCTTAGTTTCGGGGGTGAGTAGGTACGAGCAGTACTTC
.,TRBD1,TRBV5-6,TRBJ1-6,CASSWGQTQGSPLHF,TGTGCCAGCAGCTGGGGACAGACACAAGGTTCACCCCTCCACTTT
once,TRBD2,TRBV30,TRBJ2-4,CAWSSLPRGGNIQYF,TGTGCCTGGAGTTCACTCCCTCGGGGGGGAAACATTCAGTACTTC
.,.,TRBV6-5,TRBJ2-7,CQTPCYEQYF,TGCCAGACACCTTGTTACGAGCAGTACTTC
few,.,TRBV12-5,TRBJ2-3,CASGLSAGGTDTQYF,TGTGCTAGTGGTTTGAGCGCAGGGGGCACAGATACGCAGTATTTT
.,.,TRBV7-9,TRBJ1-3,CASRQGTGNTIYF,TGTGCCAGCAGGCAGGGAACTGGAAACACCATATATTTT
.,.,TRBV10-3,TRBJ1-1,CAISERRVEQGNTEAFF,TGTGCCATCAGTGAACGGCGTGTAGAACAGGGGAACACTGAAGCTTTCTTT
.,.,TRBV7-2,TRBJ1-6,CASSASPGHYNSPLHF,TGTGCCAGCAGCGCCAGCCCGGGACACTATAATTCACCCCTCCACTTT
.,.,TRBV6-5,TRBJ1-1,CASSYRFKAFF,TGTGCCAGCAGTTACCGGTTTAAAGCTTTCTTT
.,.,TRBV30,TRBJ1-3,CAWSVLGNTIYF,TGTGCCTGGAGTGTATTAGGAAACACCATATATTTT
.,.,TRBV5-1,TRBJ1-2,CASSLGFELYGYTF,TGCGCCAGCAGCTTGGGCTTTGAACTCTATGGCTACACCTTC
.,TRBD1,TRBV7-8,TRBJ1-1,CASSIGQGNTEAFF,TGTGCCAGCAGCATCGGACAGGGGAACACTGAAGCTTTCTTT
.,.,TRBV18,TRBJ2-3,CASSPRLEADTQYF,TGTGCCAGCTCACCACGTCTAGAGGCAGATACGCAGTATTTT
.,.,TRBV3-1/TRBV3-2,TRBJ2-7,CASSQNNQVLYF,TGTGCCAGCAGCCAAAATAACCAGGTTCTATACTTC
.,.,TRBV19,TRBJ2-7,CASSIQGRMVQYF,TGTGCCAGTAGTATTCAGGGAAGGATGGTGCAGTACTTC
.,.,TRBV3-1/TRBV3-2,TRBJ2-2,CASSQRRSGELFF,TGTGCCAGCAGCCAACGGAGAAGCGGGGAGCTGTTTTTT
once,TRBD2,TRBV27,TRBJ2-3,CASSSRGTISTDTQYF,TGTGCCAGCAGTTCCCGGGGGACTATCAGCACAGATACGCAGTATTTT
few,.,TRBV6-6,TRBJ1-5,CASSYSSPGQHF,TGTGCCAGCAGTTACTCGAGTCCGGGCCAGCATTTT
.,TRBD1,TRBV5-4,TRBJ1-2,CASSLEGQSIYGYTF,TGTGCCAGCAGCCTAGAGGGACAGTCGATCTATGGCTACACCTTC
.,TRBD1,TRBV30,TRBJ2-7,CAWTPGQGYEQYF,TGTGCCTGGACGCCGGGACAGGGCTACGAGCAGTACTTC
.,.,TRBV29-1,TRBJ1-1,CSSRRDSNTEAFF,TGCAGCTCTCGACGGGATTCGAACACTGAAGCTTTCTTT
.,TRBD1,TRBV5-5,TRBJ1-4,CASSLLGQGGEKLFF,TGTGCCAGCAGCTTGTTGGGACAGGGTGGTGAAAAACTGTTTTTT
.,.,TRBV30,TRBJ1-1,CAWSPGTQNTEAFF,TGTGCCTGGAGTCCCGGGACACAGAACACTGAAGCTTTCTTT
once,.,TRBV5-1,TRBJ1-2,CASSLGMQGPNYGYTF,TGCGCCAGCAGCTTGGGAATGCAGGGCCCAAACTATGGCTACACCTTC
.,.,TRBV2,TRBJ2-1,CASSEVTSSYNEQFF,TGTGCCAGCAGTGAAGTTACCAGCTCCTACAATGAGCAGTTCTTC
.,TRBD1,TRBV5-4,TRBJ2-7,CASSLGLDRDPYEQYF,TGTGCCAGCAGCTTAGGTCTGGACAGGGATCCCTACGAGCAGTACTTC
.,TRBD1,TRBV2,TRBJ1-1,CASSGDRDTEAFF,TGTGCCAGCAGCGGGGACAGAGACACTGAAGCTTTCTTT
.,.,TRBV25-1,TRBJ1-1,CASSELGPTEAFF,TGTGCCAGCAGTGAACTAGGTCCCACTGAAGCTTTCTTT
few,TRBD2,TRBV19,TRBJ2-1,CASRLAGEGNEQFF,TGTGCCAGTAGGCTAGCGGGAGAAGGCAATGAGCAGTTCTTC
.,.,TRBV5-4,TRBJ1-2,CASSLFAANYGYTF,TGTGCCAGCAGCTTGTTTGCAGCTAACTATGGCTACACCTTC
few,.,TRBV19,TRBJ2-7,CASSERRLGYEQYF,TGTGCCAGTAGTGAGAGACGGCTAGGCTACGAGCAGTACTTC
.,.,TRBV19,TRBJ2-5,CASSTGVGIVETQYF,TGTGCCAGTAGTACAGGCGTCGGGATAGTAGAGACCCAGTACTTC
.,.,TRBV7-9,TRBJ2-7,CASSLKGFIEQYF,TGTGCCAGCAGCCTAAAGGGGTTTATCGAGCAGTACTTC
few,.,TRBV27,TRBJ2-7,CASRSRTYEQYF,TGTGCCAGCAGGTCCCGTACCTACGAGCAGTACTTC